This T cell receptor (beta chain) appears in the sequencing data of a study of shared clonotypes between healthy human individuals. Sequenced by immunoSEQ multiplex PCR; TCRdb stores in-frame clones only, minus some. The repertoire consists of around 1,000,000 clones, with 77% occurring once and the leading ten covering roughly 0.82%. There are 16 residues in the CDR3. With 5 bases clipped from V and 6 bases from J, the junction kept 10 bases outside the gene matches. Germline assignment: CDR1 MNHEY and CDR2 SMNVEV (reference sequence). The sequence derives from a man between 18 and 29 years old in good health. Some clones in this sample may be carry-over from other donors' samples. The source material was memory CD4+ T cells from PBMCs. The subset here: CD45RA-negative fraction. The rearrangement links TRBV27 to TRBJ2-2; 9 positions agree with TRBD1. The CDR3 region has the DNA TGTGCCAGCAGTCCGGGGACAGGGTTTCTTCCCGGGGAGCTGTTTTTT. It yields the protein CASSPGTGFLPGELFF.